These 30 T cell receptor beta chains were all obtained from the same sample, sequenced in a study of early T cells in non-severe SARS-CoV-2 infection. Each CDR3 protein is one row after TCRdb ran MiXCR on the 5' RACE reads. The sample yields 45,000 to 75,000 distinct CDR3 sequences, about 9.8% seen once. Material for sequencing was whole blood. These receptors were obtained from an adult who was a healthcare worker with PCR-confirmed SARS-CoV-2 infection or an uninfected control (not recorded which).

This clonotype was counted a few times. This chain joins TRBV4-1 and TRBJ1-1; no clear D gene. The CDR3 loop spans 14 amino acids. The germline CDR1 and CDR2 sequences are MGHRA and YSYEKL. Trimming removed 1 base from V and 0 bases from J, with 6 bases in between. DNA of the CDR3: TGCGCCAGCAGCCAAGTTTCCGTGAACACTGAAGCTTTCTTT. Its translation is CASSQVSVNTEAFF.

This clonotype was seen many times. The DNA for the CDR3 is TGTGCCAGTAGTCGAGAGCTAACTAGCAATCAGCCCCAGCATTTT. Its translation: CASSRELTSNQPQHF. The J gene is TRBJ1-5, the V gene TRBV19; no reliable D call. Germline loops: CDR1 LNHDA, CDR2 SQIVND (reference sequence). This CDR3 contains 15 residues. With 5 bases removed from V and 0 bases from J, the gap between germline ends came to 11 bases. The variable domain in full, completed from reference TRBV19 and TRBJ1-5, reads DGGITQSPKYLFRKEGQNVTLSCEQNLNHDAMYWYRQDPGQGLRLIYYSQIVNDFQKGDIAEGYSVSREKKESFPLTVTSAQKNPTAFYLCASSRELTSNQPQHFGDGTRLSIL.

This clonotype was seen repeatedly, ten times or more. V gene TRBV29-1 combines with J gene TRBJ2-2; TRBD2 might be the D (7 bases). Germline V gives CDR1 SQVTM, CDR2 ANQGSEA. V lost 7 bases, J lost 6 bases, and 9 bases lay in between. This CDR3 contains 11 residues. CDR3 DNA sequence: TGCAGCGCGGGGGGCTCCGGGGAGCTGTTTTTT. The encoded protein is CSAGGSGELFF.

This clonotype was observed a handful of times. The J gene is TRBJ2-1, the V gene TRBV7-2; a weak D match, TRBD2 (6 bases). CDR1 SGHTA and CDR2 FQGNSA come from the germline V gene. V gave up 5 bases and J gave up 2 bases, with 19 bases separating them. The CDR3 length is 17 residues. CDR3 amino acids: CASSKRTLALAYNEQFF. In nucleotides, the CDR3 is TGTGCCAGCAGCAAGCGCACACTAGCTTTAGCCTACAATGAGCAGTTCTTC.

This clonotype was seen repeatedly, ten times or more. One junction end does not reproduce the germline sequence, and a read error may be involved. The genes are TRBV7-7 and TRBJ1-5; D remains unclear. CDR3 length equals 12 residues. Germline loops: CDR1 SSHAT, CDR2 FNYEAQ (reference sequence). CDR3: CASSSRPQPQHF. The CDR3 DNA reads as TGTGCTAGCAGCTCACGTCCCCAGCCCCAGCATTTT.

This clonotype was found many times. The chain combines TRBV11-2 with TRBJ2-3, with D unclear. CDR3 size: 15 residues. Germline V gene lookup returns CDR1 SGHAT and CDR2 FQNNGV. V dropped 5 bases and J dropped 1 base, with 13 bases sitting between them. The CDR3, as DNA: TGTGCCAGCAGCCAAATCTGGGCGGGCACAGATACGCAGTATTTT. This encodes CASSQIWAGTDTQYF.

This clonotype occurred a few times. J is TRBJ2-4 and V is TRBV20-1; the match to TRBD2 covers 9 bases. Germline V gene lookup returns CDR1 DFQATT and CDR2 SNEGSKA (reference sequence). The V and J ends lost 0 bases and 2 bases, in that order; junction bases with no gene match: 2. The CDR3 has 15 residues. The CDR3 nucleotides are TGCAGTGCTAGAGAGACTAGCGGAACCAAAAACATTCAGTACTTC. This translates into CSARETSGTKNIQYF.

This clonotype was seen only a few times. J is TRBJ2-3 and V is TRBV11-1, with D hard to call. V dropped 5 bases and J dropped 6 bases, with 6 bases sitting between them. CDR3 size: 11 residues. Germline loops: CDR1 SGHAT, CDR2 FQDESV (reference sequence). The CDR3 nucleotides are TGTGCCAGCAGCCGTCTCGATACGCAGTATTTT. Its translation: CASSRLDTQYF.

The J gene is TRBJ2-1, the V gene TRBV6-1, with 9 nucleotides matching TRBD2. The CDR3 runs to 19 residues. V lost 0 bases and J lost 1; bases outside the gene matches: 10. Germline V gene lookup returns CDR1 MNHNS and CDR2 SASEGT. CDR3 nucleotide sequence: TGTGCCAGCAGTGAAGCCCAGTGGGGCGGGAGGGCGTCCTACAATGAGCAGTTCTTC. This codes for CASSEAQWGGRASYNEQFF.

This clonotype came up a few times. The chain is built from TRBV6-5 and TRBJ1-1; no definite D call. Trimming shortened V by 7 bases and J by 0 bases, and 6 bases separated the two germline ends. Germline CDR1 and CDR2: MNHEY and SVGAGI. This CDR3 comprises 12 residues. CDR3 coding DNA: TGTGCCAGCATCTCCCTGAACACTGAAGCTTTCTTT. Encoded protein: CASISLNTEAFF.

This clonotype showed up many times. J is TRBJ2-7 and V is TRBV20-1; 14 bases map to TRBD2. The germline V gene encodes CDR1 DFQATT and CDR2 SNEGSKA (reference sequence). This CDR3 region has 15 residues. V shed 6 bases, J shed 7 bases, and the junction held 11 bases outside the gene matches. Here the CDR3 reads CSAEGTSGSREEQYF. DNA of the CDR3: TGCAGTGCCGAGGGGACTAGCGGGAGTCGGGAGGAGCAGTACTTC.

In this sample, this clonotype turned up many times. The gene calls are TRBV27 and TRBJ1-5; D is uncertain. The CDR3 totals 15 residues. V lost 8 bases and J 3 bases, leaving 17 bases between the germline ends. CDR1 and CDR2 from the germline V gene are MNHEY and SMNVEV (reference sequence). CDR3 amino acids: CASSISGRVNQPQHF. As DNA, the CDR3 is TGTGCCAGCTCGATTTCCGGGCGGGTCAATCAGCCCCAGCATTTT.

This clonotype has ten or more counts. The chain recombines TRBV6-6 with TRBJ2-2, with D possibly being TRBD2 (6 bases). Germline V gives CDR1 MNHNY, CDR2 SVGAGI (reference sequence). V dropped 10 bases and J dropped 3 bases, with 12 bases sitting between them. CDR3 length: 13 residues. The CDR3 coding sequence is TGTGCCATCCTAGCGCCTTACACCGGGGAGCTGTTTTTT. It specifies CAILAPYTGELFF.

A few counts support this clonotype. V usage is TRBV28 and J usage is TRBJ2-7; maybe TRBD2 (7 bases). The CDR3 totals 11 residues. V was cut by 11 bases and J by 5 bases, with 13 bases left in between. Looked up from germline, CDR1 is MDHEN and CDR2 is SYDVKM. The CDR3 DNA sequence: TGTGCCTCATTCGGGGGGCACGAGCAGTACTTC. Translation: CASFGGHEQYF.

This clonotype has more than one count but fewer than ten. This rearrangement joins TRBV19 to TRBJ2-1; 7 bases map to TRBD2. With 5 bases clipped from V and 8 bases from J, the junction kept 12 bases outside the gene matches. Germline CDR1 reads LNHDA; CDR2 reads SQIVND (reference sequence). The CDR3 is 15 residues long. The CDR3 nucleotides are TGTGCCAGTAGTCGGAGCAGGGAGGGTTGGCATGAGCAGTTCTTC. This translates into CASSRSREGWHEQFF.

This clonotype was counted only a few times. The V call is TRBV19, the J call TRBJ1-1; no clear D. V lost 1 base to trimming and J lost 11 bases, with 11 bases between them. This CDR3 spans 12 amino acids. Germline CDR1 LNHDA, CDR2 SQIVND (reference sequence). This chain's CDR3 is CASSIGRGSAFF. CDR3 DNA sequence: TGTGCCAGTAGTATAGGTCGGGGAAGCGCTTTCTTT.

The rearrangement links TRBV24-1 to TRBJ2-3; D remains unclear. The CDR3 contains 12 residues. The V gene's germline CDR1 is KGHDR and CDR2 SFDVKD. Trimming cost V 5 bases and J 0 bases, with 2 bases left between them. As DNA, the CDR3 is TGTGCCACCAGTGGGAGCACAGATACGCAGTATTTT. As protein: CATSGSTDTQYF.

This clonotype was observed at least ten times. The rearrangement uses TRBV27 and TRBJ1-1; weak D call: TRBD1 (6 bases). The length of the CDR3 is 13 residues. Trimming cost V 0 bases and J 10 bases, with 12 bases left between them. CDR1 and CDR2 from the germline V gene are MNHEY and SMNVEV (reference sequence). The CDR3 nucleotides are TGTGCCAGCAGTTTATCGGGGGGCCTGGCAGCTTTCTTT. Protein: CASSLSGGLAAFF.

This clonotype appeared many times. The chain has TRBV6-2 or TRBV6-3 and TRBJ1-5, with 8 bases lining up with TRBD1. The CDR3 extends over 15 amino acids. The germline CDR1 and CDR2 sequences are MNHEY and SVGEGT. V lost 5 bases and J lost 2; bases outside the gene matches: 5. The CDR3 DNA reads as TGTGCCAGCAGTCTTTCAGGGGGCGGCAATCAGCCCCAGCATTTT. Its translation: CASSLSGGGNQPQHF.

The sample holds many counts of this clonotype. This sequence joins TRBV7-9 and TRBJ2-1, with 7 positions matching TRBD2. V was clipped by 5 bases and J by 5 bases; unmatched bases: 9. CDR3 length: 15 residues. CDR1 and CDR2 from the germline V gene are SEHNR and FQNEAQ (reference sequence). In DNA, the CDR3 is TGTGCCAGCAGCCCCGTGGGGGGAGGGAACAATGAGCAGTTCTTC. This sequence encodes CASSPVGGGNNEQFF.

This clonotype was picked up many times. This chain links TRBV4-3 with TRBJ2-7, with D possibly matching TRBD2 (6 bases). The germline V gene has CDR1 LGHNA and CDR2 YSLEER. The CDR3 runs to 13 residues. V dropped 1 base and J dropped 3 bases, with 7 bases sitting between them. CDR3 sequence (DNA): TGCGCCAGCAGCCAAGGCGGGGTCTACGAGCAGTACTTC. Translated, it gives CASSQGGVYEQYF.

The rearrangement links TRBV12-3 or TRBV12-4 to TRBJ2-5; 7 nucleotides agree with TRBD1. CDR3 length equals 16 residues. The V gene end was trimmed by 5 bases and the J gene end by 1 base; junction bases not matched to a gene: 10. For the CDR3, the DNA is TGTGCCAGCAGTCTCAATGGACAGGCCTCCCAAGAGACCCAGTACTTC. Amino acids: CASSLNGQASQETQYF.

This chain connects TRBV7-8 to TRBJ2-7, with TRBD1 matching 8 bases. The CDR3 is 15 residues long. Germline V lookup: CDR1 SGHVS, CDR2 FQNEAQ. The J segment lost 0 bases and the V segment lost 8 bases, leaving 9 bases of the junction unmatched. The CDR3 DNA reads TGTGCCAGCCGAGGGTCCGGACAGGGCTCCTACGAGCAGTACTTC. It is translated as CASRGSGQGSYEQYF.

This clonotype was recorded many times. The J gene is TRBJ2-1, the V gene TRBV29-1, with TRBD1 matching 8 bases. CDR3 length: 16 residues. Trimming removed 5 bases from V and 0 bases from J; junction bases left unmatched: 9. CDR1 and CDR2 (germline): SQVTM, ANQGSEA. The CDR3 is CSVTRTGLSSYNEQFF. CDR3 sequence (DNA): TGCAGCGTTACTCGGACAGGGTTGAGCTCCTACAATGAGCAGTTCTTC.

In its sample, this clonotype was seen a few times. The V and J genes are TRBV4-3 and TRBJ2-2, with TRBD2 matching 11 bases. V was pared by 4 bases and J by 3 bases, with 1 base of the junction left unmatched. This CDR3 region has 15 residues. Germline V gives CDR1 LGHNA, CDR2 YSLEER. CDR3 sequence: CASSRGLADTGELFF. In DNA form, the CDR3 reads TGCGCCAGCAGCCGGGGACTAGCGGACACCGGGGAGCTGTTTTTT.

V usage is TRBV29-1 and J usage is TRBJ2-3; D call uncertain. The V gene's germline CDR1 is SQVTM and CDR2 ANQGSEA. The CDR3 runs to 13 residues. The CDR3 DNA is TGCAGTGTTCGACTCCGTATGACAGATACGCAGTATTTT. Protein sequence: CSVRLRMTDTQYF.

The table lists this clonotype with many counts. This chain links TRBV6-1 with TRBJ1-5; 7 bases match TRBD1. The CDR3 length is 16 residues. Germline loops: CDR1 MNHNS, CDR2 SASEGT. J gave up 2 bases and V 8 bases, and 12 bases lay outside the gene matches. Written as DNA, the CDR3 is TGTGCCAGCTCTGGCGAGGGGGCCGTAGGCAATCAGCCCCAGCATTTT. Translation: CASSGEGAVGNQPQHF.

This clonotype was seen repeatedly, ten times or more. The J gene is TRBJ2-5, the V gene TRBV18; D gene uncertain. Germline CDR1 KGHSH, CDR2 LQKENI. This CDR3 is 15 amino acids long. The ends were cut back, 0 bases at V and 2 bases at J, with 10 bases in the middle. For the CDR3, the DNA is TGTGCCAGCTCACCACCCGGGCAGCCGCAAGAGACCCAGTACTTC. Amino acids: CASSPPGQPQETQYF.

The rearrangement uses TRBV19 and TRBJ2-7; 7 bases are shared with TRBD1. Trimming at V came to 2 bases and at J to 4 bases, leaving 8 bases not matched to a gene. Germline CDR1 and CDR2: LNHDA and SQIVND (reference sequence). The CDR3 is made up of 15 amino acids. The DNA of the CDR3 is TGTGCCAGTAGTATATATGCAGGGGGTTTGTACGAGCAGTACTTC. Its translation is CASSIYAGGLYEQYF.

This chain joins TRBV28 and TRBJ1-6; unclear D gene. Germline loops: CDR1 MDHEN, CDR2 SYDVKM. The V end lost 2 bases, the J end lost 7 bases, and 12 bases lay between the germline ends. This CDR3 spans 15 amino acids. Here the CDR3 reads CASSLGAAWNSPLHF. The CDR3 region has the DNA TGTGCCAGCAGTTTAGGTGCGGCCTGGAATTCACCCCTCCACTTT.